Listed here are 8 T cell receptor beta chains from one sample, sequenced in a study of blood T cell repertoires in COVID-19. Clones were sequenced by immunoSEQ multiplex PCR, and TCRdb holds only the in-frame ones, with some missing. Seen here are some 160,000 clones, around 89% observed once, and the top ten hold 6% to 8.5%. Source material: PBMCs or T cells enriched from blood (not recorded which). These receptors originate from a woman aged 50 to 65 who had recovered from COVID-19.

The count of this clone is one. The rearrangement links TRBV6-5 to TRBJ1-1, with 7 bases lining up with TRBD1. Germline V CDR1 and CDR2: MNHEY, SVGAGI. The CDR3 sequence is 12 residues long. The J segment lost 5 bases and the V segment lost 6 bases, leaving 3 bases of the junction unmatched. The CDR3 protein is CASRTGQTEAFF. CDR3 coding DNA: TGTGCCAGCAGGACAGGGCAAACTGAAGCTTTCTTT.

This chain links TRBV7-2 with TRBJ1-2, with a possible D match to TRBD1 (6 bases). Per the germline V gene, CDR1 is SGHTA and CDR2 is FQGNSA. The CDR3 runs to 14 residues. Trimming cost V 5 bases and J 6 bases, with 16 bases left between them. CDR3 nucleotide sequence: TGTGCCAGCAGCCAGAACAGGGTAGGGGATGGCTACACCTTC. Protein product: CASSQNRVGDGYTF.

J is TRBJ1-1 and V is TRBV7-2; a possible D gene is TRBD1 (5 bases). CDR3 size: 14 residues. V lost 5 bases to trimming and J lost 0 bases, with 10 bases between them. In germline, CDR1 is SGHTA, CDR2 FQGNSA. In DNA form, the CDR3 reads TGTGCCAGCAGCCCCCGGGGGTTGAACACTGAAGCTTTCTTT. It encodes CASSPRGLNTEAFF.

The V and J genes are TRBV7-7 and TRBJ2-5, with 7 positions matching TRBD1. The trim removed 3 bases at V and 3 bases at J, leaving 10 bases unmatched. This CDR3 has 16 residues. CDR1 and CDR2 from the germline V gene are SSHAT and FNYEAQ (reference sequence). Here the CDR3 reads CASSFGPWDSKETQYF. In DNA, the CDR3 is TGTGCCAGCAGCTTCGGCCCCTGGGACAGCAAAGAGACCCAGTACTTC. Together with reference TRBV7-7 and TRBJ2-5, the CDR3 gives the full variable domain: GAGVSQSPRYKVTKRGQDVTLRCDPISSHATLYWYQQALGQGPEFLTYFNYEAQPDKSGLPSDRFSAERPEGSISTLTIQRTEQRDSAMYRCASSFGPWDSKETQYFGPGTRLLVL.

This clone has just a few counts. The V and J genes are TRBV27 and TRBJ2-7; 11 nucleotides match TRBD2. Trimming removed 9 bases from V and 4 bases from J; junction bases left unmatched: 8. CDR1 and CDR2 (germline): MNHEY, SMNVEV (reference sequence). This CDR3 is 14 amino acids long. The DNA for the CDR3 is TGTGCCAGTTCACTAGCGGGGGAACTTTACGAGCAGTACTTC. This encodes CASSLAGELYEQYF.

The chain combines TRBV25-1 with TRBJ1-1; D is undetermined. V gave up 5 bases and J gave up 5 bases, with 12 bases separating them. Germline loops: CDR1 MGHDK, CDR2 SYGVNS. The CDR3 is 13 amino acids. CDR3 sequence (DNA): TGTGCCAGCAGTCCGGGGAGCGGGACTGAAGCTTTCTTT. It codes for CASSPGSGTEAFF.

The chain employs TRBV5-6 and TRBJ2-3, with TRBD2 as a possible D gene (5 bases). CDR1 SGHDT and CDR2 YYEEEE come from the germline V gene. Trimming stripped 4 bases from V and 3 bases from J, with 9 bases between. The CDR3 consists of 13 residues. The CDR3 DNA sequence: TGTGCCAGCAGCCCGAGGGTTACAGATACGCAGTATTTT. Translated, it gives CASSPRVTDTQYF.

This clone was picked up a small number of times. This chain links TRBV4-3 with TRBJ2-4, with D perhaps matching TRBD2 (6 bases). The length of the CDR3 is 15 residues. Germline CDR1 is LGHNA and CDR2 is YSLEER. V was clipped by 1 base and J by 4 bases, with 11 bases between them. This CDR3 is CASSQARDGKNIQYF. For the CDR3, the DNA is TGCGCCAGCAGCCAAGCGCGGGACGGAAAAAACATTCAGTACTTC.